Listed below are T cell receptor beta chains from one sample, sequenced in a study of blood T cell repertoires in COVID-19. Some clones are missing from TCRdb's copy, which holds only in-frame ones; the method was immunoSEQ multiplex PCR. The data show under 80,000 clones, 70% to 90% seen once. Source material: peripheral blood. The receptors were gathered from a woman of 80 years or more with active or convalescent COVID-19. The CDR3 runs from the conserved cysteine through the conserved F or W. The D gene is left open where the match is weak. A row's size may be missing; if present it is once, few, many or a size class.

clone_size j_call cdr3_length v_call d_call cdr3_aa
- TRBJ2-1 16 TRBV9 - CASSAEIASSYNEQFF
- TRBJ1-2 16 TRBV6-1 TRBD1 CASSEAQTTGGYGYTF
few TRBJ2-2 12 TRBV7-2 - CASSFYTGELFF
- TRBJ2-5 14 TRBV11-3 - CASSLVTGQETQYF
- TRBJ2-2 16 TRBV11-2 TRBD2 CASGPITSGRPGELFF
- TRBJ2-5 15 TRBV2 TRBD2 CASRGTSGGTETQYF
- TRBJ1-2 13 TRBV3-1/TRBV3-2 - CASSQAGNYGYTF
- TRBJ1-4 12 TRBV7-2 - CASSLSAGVLFF
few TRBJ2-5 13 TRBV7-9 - CASSLDSQETQYF
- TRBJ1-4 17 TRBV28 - CASSLTLPRDKSEKLFF
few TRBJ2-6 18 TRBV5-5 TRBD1 CASSPQTGGGTGANVLTF
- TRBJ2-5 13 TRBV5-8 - CASSGYGYETQYF
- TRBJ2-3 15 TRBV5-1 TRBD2 CASSLGASGRDTQYF
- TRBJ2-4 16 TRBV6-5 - CASSYLGDLAKNIQYF
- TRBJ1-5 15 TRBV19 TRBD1 CASSLTGGFSQPQHF
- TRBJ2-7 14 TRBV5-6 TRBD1 CASSLGGTDYEQYF
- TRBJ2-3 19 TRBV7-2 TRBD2 CASSPPTFGLAGYTDTQYF
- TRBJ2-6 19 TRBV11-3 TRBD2 CASSPGSGRGGSGANVLTF
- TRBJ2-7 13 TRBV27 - CASSPTWTYEQYF
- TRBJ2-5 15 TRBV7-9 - CASSLAIEGRETQYF
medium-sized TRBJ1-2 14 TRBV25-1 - CASSELGQAYGYTF
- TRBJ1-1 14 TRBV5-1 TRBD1 CASQRDRLNTEAFF
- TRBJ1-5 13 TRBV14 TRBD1 CASSLTGNQPQHF
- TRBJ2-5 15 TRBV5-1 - CASSRTTRKEETQYF
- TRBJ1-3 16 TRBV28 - CASSFLRTGLGNTIYF
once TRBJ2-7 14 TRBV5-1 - CASSFAGSPYEQYF
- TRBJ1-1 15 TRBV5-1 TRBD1 CASSLEGQGTTEAFF
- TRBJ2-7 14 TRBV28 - CASSLFSGYYEQYF
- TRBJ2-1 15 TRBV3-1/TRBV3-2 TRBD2 CASSEGPLLADEQFF
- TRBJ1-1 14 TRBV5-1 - CASSFSPDPAGTFF
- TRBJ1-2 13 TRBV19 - CASSIPGYYGYTF
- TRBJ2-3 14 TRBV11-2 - CASSLVRGTGTQYF
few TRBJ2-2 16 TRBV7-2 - CASSFALGLNTGELFF
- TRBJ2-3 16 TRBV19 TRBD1 CASRWDGTGGTDTQYF
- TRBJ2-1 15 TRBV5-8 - CASSLGQGINNEQFF
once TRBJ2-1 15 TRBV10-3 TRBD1 CAIKGHGTGGNEQFF
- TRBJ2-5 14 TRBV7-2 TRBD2 CASSLSGRGETQYF
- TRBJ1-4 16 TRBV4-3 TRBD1 CASSQNRQGMGEKLFF
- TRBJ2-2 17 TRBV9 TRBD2 CASSVTGLAGFGGELFF
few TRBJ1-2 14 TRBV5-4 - CASSLVGSFYGYTF
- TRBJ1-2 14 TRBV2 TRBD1 CASSYLGQAYGYTF
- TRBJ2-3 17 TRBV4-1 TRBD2 CASSQVGRDPSTDTQYF
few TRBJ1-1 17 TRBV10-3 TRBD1 CAISEFGDRGMNTEAFF
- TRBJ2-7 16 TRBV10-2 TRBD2 CASSRSGGAKSYEQYF
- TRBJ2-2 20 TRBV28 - CASSYPPRLAANRNTGELFF
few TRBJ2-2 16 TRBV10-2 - CASSDHTPSDTGELFF
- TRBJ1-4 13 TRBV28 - CASISHAPKKLFF
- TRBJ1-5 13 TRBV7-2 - CASSPFGNQPQHF
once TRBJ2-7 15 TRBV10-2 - CASSELLARLYEQYF
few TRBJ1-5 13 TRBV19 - CASSRQSNQPQHF
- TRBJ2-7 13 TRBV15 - CATSQPSGYEQYF
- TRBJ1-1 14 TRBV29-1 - CSVEEGHSNTEAFF
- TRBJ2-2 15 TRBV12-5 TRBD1 CASGPGQGDTGELFF
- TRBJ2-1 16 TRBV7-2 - CASSLDSRLLVNEQFF